The 3 T cell receptor beta chains below come from one sample, sequenced in a study of blood T cells in healthy people across ages. Then a second PCR, running roughly 7 to 12 cycles, was carried out with a sample-barcoded 5' primer and a J-beta primer mix. MiXCR was run by TCRdb on the 5' RACE reads, yielding one entry per CDR3 protein. This table holds around 900,000 distinct CDR3 sequences, about 28% found once. The sample was blood. Source of these receptors: a woman of 80 years or more in good health.

Note on this clonotype: This clone may be a read error of a much larger clone one base away. The rearrangement joins TRBV5-1 to TRBJ1-2; possible D gene TRBD1, 6 bases. CDR1 SGHRS and CDR2 YFSETQ come from the germline V gene. V dropped 7 bases and J dropped 0 bases, with 13 bases sitting between them. This CDR3 is built from 14 residues. The CDR3 bases are TGCGCCAGCGGCCCTGGACAGCCTAACTATGGCTACACCTTC. Its translation: CASGPGQPNYGYTF.

At least ten counts were recorded for this clonotype. The rearrangement links TRBV10-3 to TRBJ1-6; a possible D gene is TRBD1 (6 bases). This CDR3 has 16 amino acids. Germline V CDR1 and CDR2: ENHRY, SYGVKD. Trimming left V 2 bases short and J 10 bases short, with 18 bases between. For the CDR3, the DNA is TGTGCCATCAGTGAGACGACAGGTCGGAATGGATCACCCCTCCACTTT. This gives the protein CAISETTGRNGSPLHF.

This clonotype was observed many times. This chain connects TRBV20-1 to TRBJ2-1, with 9 bases fitting TRBD2. Germline CDR1 DFQATT, CDR2 SNEGSKA (reference sequence). V lost 0 bases, J lost 8 bases, and 11 bases stayed unmatched. The CDR3 contains 16 residues. The DNA for the CDR3 is TGCAGTGCTAGAGATCAAGCGGGGGGAAAAACAGATGAGCAGTTCTTC. It is translated as CSARDQAGGKTDEQFF.